The 21 T cell receptor beta chains presented below share a single source sample, sequenced in a study of blood T cell repertoires in COVID-19. Repertoires were generated with immunoSEQ multiplex PCR, while TCRdb's copy carries only in-frame clones and drops some. This repertoire shows 350,000 to 500,000 clones, approximately 91% found once; its top ten account for roughly 1.4%. The specimen was PBMCs or T cells enriched from blood (not recorded which). The origin of the receptors is a woman in her late teens or twenties who had been exposed to COVID-19.

The chain has TRBV3-1 (or the pseudogene TRBV3-2) and TRBJ1-5; 8 bases match TRBD1. CDR1 and CDR2 (germline): LGHDT, YNNKEL (reference sequence). The V and J ends lost 4 bases and 6 bases, in that order; junction bases with no gene match: 5. This CDR3 spans 14 amino acids. Written as DNA, the CDR3 is TGTGCCAGCAGCCCGGACAGGGTCAGTCAGCCCCAGCATTTT. Translation gives CASSPDRVSQPQHF.

This chain connects TRBV28 to TRBJ2-7; no definite D call. Trimming removed 6 bases from V and 2 bases from J, with 14 bases in between. From germline, CDR1 is MDHEN and CDR2 SYDVKM. The CDR3 sequence is 14 residues long. In DNA, the CDR3 is TGTGCCAGCAGCCTACACGGGTCTACCTACGAGCAGTACTTC. Its protein product is CASSLHGSTYEQYF.

This chain links TRBV7-8 with TRBJ1-4, with TRBD1 as a possible D gene (6 bases). The V gene lost 2 bases and the J gene lost 4 bases, with 17 bases spanning the gap. Germline V gives CDR1 SGHVS, CDR2 FQNEAQ. This CDR3 has 17 amino acids. CDR3 protein: CASSLFVQGIINEKLFF. CDR3 sequence (DNA): TGTGCCAGCAGCTTATTCGTCCAGGGGATAATTAATGAAAAACTGTTTTTT.

The rearrangement links TRBV10-2 to TRBJ2-7; unclear D gene. Trimming shortened V by 0 bases and J by 0 bases, and 3 bases separated the two germline ends. Germline CDR1 and CDR2: WSHSY and SAAADI. There are 13 residues in the CDR3. The CDR3 loop reads CASSESNSYEQYF. CDR3 DNA: TGCGCCAGCAGTGAGTCCAACTCCTACGAGCAGTACTTC.

The chain couples TRBV2 to TRBJ1-5; D remains ambiguous. V lost 7 bases and J 5 bases, leaving 15 bases between the germline ends. The CDR3 totals 14 residues. Germline CDR1 SNHLY, CDR2 FYNNEI. CDR3 sequence: CASNINAGYQPQHF. CDR3 sequence (DNA): TGTGCCAGCAATATAAATGCGGGGTATCAGCCCCAGCATTTT.

The rearrangement uses TRBV11-2 and TRBJ2-3; 8 bases agree with TRBD1. The CDR3 extends over 13 amino acids. J lost 6 bases, V lost 4 bases, and 3 bases had no gene match. Germline V lookup: CDR1 SGHAT, CDR2 FQNNGV. CDR3 loop: CASSYTGGDTQYF. DNA for the CDR3: TGTGCCAGCAGCTACACAGGGGGGGATACGCAGTATTTT.

The chain has TRBV28 and TRBJ2-1; possible D gene TRBD2, 6 bases. Germline CDR1 reads MDHEN; CDR2 reads SYDVKM. The CDR3 contains 14 residues. V lost 8 bases to trimming and J lost 7 bases, with 18 bases between them. The CDR3 protein is CASLPGTPQNEQFF. The CDR3 coding sequence is TGTGCCAGCCTCCCCGGGACTCCTCAGAATGAGCAGTTCTTC. Drawing the rest from reference TRBV28 and TRBJ2-1, the complete variable domain is DVKVTQSSRYLVKRTGEKVFLECVQDMDHENMFWYRQDPGLGLRLIYFSYDVKMKEKGDIPEGYSVSREKKERFSLILESASTNQTSMYLCASLPGTPQNEQFFGPGTRLTVL.

The chain links TRBV28 to TRBJ1-2, with TRBD1 matching 9 bases. The CDR3 sequence is 15 residues long. The V segment lost 5 bases and the J segment 4 bases; nucleotides outside the gene matches: 8. CDR1 and CDR2 from the germline V gene are MDHEN and SYDVKM. The CDR3 here is CASSLGTGHAYGYTF. The DNA for the CDR3 is TGTGCCAGCAGTCTCGGGACAGGGCACGCCTATGGCTACACCTTC.

This chain joins TRBV27 and TRBJ2-1, with D possibly being TRBD1 or TRBD2 (9 bases each). Trimming left V 6 bases short and J 8 bases short, with 41 bases between. The CDR3 length is 22 residues. Looked up from germline, CDR1 is MNHEY and CDR2 is SMNVEV (reference sequence). The CDR3 coding sequence is TGTGCCAGCAGATCTGGGACAGGGTTATATGTAACGCTAGCGGGAATGTATCATGAGCAGTTCTTC. Its translation is CASRSGTGLYVTLAGMYHEQFF.

The chain joins TRBV18 to TRBJ1-6; TRBD1 is a possible D gene (6 bases). This CDR3 comprises 15 residues. The V gene lost 4 bases and the J gene lost 9 bases, with 16 bases spanning the gap. Germline values: CDR1 KGHSH, CDR2 LQKENI. This CDR3 reads CASSRDIQAGSPLHF. Here the CDR3 DNA reads TGTGCCAGCTCACGGGACATTCAGGCGGGTTCACCCCTCCACTTT.

The chain joins TRBV5-1 to TRBJ1-2; 11 bases agree with TRBD1. The CDR3 is made up of 15 amino acids. J lost 0 bases, V lost 7 bases, and 5 bases had no gene match. Germline V CDR1 and CDR2: SGHRS, YFSETQ. CDR3 DNA sequence: TGCGCCAGCTCGGACAGGGGGCAACCTAACTATGGCTACACCTTC. Its protein product is CASSDRGQPNYGYTF.

This rearrangement joins TRBV29-1 to TRBJ2-2; D remains unclear. The length of the CDR3 is 12 residues. CDR1 is SQVTM and CDR2 is ANQGSEA in the germline V gene. The germline V and J ends were trimmed by 6 bases and 6 bases, with 11 bases remaining between them. Written as DNA, the CDR3 is TGCAGCGTGGAACCTACGGCCGGGGAGCTGTTTTTT. It codes for CSVEPTAGELFF.

The CDR3 is CASSPGQGFNSPLHF. DNA for the CDR3: TGTGCCAGCAGCCCCGGACAGGGTTTTAATTCACCCCTCCACTTT. The chain employs TRBV7-2 and TRBJ1-6; 8 bases align to TRBD1. The CDR3 loop spans 15 amino acids. Germline V CDR1 and CDR2: SGHTA, FQGNSA. Unmatched junction bases numbered 6, after V lost 5 bases and J lost 6 bases.

The chain joins TRBV5-5 to TRBJ1-1, with 9 bases identical to TRBD1. Trimming at V came to 2 bases and at J to 1 base, leaving 9 bases not matched to a gene. Germline values: CDR1 SGHKS, CDR2 YYEKEE (reference sequence). There are 17 residues in the CDR3. CDR3 protein: CASSLGLPGQGNTEAFF. In nucleotides, the CDR3 is TGTGCCAGCAGCTTAGGCCTACCGGGACAGGGGAACACTGAAGCTTTCTTT.

The chain uses TRBV21-1 and TRBJ2-7; the DNA was not used to check the table's D call, TRBD2. TRBV21-1 is labeled a pseudogene. CDR3 size: 15 residues. Written as DNA, the CDR3 is TGTGCCAGCAGCAAAGAAGAGGGAGTTCGGTACGAGCAGTACTTC. Translation: CASSKEEGVRYEQYF.

The rearrangement links TRBV6-1 to TRBJ2-6; the D gene is possibly TRBD1 (5 bases). The germline V gene encodes CDR1 MNHNS and CDR2 SASEGT. V shed 6 bases and J shed 0 bases, with 18 bases lying between them. This CDR3 region has 18 residues. The CDR3 spells CASREQAAYLSGANVLTF. In DNA, the CDR3 is TGTGCCAGCAGGGAACAGGCTGCCTACCTCTCTGGGGCCAACGTCCTGACTTTC.

The chain uses TRBV4-1 and TRBJ1-3; D remains unclear. The CDR3 is 17 residues long. Trimming removed 2 bases at V and 0 bases at J, with 14 bases between. In germline, CDR1 is MGHRA, CDR2 YSYEKL. The CDR3 DNA is TGCGCCAGCAGCCAATCCCTGCCGCGTTTCTCTGGAAACACCATATATTTT. Translation gives CASSQSLPRFSGNTIYF.

This chain uses TRBV14 with TRBJ2-5; 10 bases are shared with TRBD2. V lost 3 bases, J lost 9 bases, and 10 bases stayed unmatched. The CDR3 has 15 amino acids. Per germline, CDR1 SGHDN and CDR2 FVKESK. As DNA, the CDR3 is TGTGCCAGCAGCCACAAGCAACTAGCGGGGTCGGCCCAGTACTTC. Protein sequence: CASSHKQLAGSAQYF.

The chain couples TRBV6-5 to TRBJ2-1, with 10 bases fitting TRBD1. From germline, CDR1 is MNHEY and CDR2 SVGAGI. The CDR3 runs to 14 residues. The junction had 8 bases not matched to a gene; V was cut back by 6 bases and J by 9 bases. This chain's CDR3 is CASRAGTGAIEQFF. The CDR3 DNA reads as TGTGCCAGCAGGGCCGGGACAGGGGCCATTGAGCAGTTCTTC.

The chain has TRBV28 and TRBJ1-6; D may be TRBD1 (6 bases). The CDR3 consists of 17 residues. Germline values: CDR1 MDHEN, CDR2 SYDVKM. Trimming shortened V by 2 bases and J by 5 bases, and 16 bases separated the two germline ends. The CDR3 sequence is CASSLPTGNPDNSPLHF. The DNA of the CDR3 is TGTGCCAGCAGTTTACCTACAGGGAACCCTGATAATTCACCCCTCCACTTT.

The chain combines TRBV29-1 with TRBJ2-1; D is unclear. CDR3 length equals 15 residues. V lost 1 base and J 0 bases, leaving 10 bases between the germline ends. The germline CDR1 and CDR2 sequences are SQVTM and ANQGSEA. The CDR3, as DNA: TGCAGCGTTGAAGGAGTTTTCGGCTCCTACAATGAGCAGTTCTTC. Amino acids: CSVEGVFGSYNEQFF.